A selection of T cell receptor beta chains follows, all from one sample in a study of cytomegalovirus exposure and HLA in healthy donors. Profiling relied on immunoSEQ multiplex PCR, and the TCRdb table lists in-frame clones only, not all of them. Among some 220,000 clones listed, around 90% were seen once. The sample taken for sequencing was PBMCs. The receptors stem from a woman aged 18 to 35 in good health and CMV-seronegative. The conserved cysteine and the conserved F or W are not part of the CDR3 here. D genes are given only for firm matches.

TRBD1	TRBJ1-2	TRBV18	ASSPGQAGGYT
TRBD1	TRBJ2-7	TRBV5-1	ASRPTTGRFYEQY
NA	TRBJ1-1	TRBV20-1	SVLTISQGF
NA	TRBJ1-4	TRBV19	ASSDTRGRATNEKLF
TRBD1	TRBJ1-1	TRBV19	ASSTGTGRGPEAF
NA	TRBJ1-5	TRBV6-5	ASSYRGRDQPQH
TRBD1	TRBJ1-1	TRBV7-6	ASSLGTGRMNTEAF
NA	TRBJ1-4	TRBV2	ASRPATNEKLF
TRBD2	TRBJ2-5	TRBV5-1	ASSPGLAGGPGETQY
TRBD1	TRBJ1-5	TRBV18	ASSPQRTGGGQPQH
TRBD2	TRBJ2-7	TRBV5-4	ASSEGLGVPY
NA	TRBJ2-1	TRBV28	ASSLPGVLGTNEQF
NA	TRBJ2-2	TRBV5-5	ASSLGAANTGELF
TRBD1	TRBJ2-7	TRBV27	ASRDRVAYEQY
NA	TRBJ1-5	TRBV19	ATGNERFQPQH
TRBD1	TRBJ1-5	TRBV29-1	SVEGTGAGQPQH
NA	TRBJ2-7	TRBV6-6	ASSYPPGEQY
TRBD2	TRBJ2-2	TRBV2	ASSEALPAGVSHGELF
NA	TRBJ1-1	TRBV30	AWERWTEAF
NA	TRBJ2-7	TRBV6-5	ASSYRTALEQY
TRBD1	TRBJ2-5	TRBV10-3	ATLGQGAFETQY
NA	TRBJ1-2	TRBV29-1	SVVGSSYGYT
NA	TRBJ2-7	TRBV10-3	AISESAGAVDEQY
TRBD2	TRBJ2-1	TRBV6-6	ASSSGLAGNNEQF
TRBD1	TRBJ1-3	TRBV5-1	ASSPRGQGGNTIY
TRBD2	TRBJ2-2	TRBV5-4	ASTSKRGATGELF
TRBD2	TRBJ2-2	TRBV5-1	ASSPRGTSGSTTRAGELF
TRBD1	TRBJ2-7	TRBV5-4	ASSSGAGQGEYEQY
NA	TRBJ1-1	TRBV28	ASHMNTEAF
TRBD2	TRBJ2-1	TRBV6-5	ASCEREPFNEQF
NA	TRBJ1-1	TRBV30	AWSDRLNTEAF
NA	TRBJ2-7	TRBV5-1	ASSLAGSSYEQY
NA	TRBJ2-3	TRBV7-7	ASSLGSRTDTQY
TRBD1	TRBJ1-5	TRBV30	AWSYDRDQPQH
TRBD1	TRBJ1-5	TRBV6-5	ASSFTTGYQPQH
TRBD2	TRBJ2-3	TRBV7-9	ASSLVLAGGPTNTDTQY
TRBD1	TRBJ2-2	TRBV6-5	ASRAGTATGELF
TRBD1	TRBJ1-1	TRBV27	ASSNPGQGNTEAF
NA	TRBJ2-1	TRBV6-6	ASSSLTASTSEQF
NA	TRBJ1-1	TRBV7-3	ASSLRWGAEAF
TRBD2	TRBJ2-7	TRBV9	ASSMGRTSGYEQY